Listed below are T cell receptor beta chains from one sample, sequenced in a study of T cell repertoires in cytomegalovirus infection. What these receptors recognize is not known. MiXCR, run by TCRdb on the reads, gives a single entry per CDR3 protein. The data hold about 83,000 distinct CDR3 sequences, with roughly a quarter observed a single time. The starting material was CD8+ T cells from cultured PBMCs, obtained from culture after CMV antigen stimulation. Source of these receptors: a human donor in good health (CMV status not recorded). Some clones in this sample may be carry-over from other donors' samples. The CDR3 runs from the conserved cysteine through the conserved F or W. Fields, in order: clone size, V gene, J gene, D gene, CDR3 DNA, CDR3 protein. A D gene is named only where the DNA matches it firmly. Expanded clones get a size class; other rows say once, few or many, or leave the size out.

abundance: -; v_gene: TRBV11-2; j_gene: TRBJ2-2; d_gene: -; CDR3nt: TGTGCCAGCATCCACCCCGGGGGCTCAAACACCGGGGAGCTGTTTTTT; CDR3aa: CASIHPGGSNTGELFF
abundance: many; v_gene: TRBV7-2; j_gene: TRBJ2-7; d_gene: -; CDR3nt: TGTGCCAGCAGCTTAATCGGTGTCAGCTCCTACGAGCAGTACTTC; CDR3aa: CASSLIGVSSYEQYF
abundance: many; v_gene: TRBV12-3/TRBV12-4; j_gene: TRBJ1-1; d_gene: -; CDR3nt: TGTGCCAGCAGTTTAGTTGCAGCATCGAGTGAAGCTTTCTTT; CDR3aa: CASSLVAASSEAFF
abundance: few; v_gene: TRBV7-9; j_gene: TRBJ1-2; d_gene: -; CDR3nt: TGTGCCAGCAGCTTCAGCGGCGGGGGGGATGGCTACACCTTC; CDR3aa: CASSFSGGGDGYTF
abundance: few; v_gene: TRBV20-1; j_gene: TRBJ2-2; d_gene: TRBD1; CDR3nt: TGCAGTGCTAGAGGGGACAGCTACACCGGGGAGCTGTTTTTT; CDR3aa: CSARGDSYTGELFF
abundance: few; v_gene: TRBV7-3; j_gene: TRBJ1-1; d_gene: -; CDR3nt: TGTGCCAGCAGCTCCTCAGGGGCGAACACTGAAGCTTTCTTT; CDR3aa: CASSSSGANTEAFF
abundance: -; v_gene: TRBV6-5; j_gene: TRBJ2-1; d_gene: TRBD2; CDR3nt: TGTGCCAGCAAACTAGCGGGAGCTTTATATGAGCAGTTCTTC; CDR3aa: CASKLAGALYEQFF
abundance: -; v_gene: TRBV20-1; j_gene: TRBJ2-7; d_gene: -; CDR3nt: TGCAGTGCTCGTCCCGCCGTTTCGCAGATTTACGAGCAGTACTTC; CDR3aa: CSARPAVSQIYEQYF
abundance: few; v_gene: TRBV7-6; j_gene: TRBJ2-1; d_gene: -; CDR3nt: TGTGCCAGCAGATTATACAATGAGCAGTTCTTC; CDR3aa: CASRLYNEQFF
abundance: -; v_gene: TRBV7-9; j_gene: TRBJ2-3; d_gene: -; CDR3nt: TGTGCCAGCAGCTTCGAGTCTCCTCGGGATACGCAGTATTTT; CDR3aa: CASSFESPRDTQYF
abundance: many; v_gene: TRBV4-3; j_gene: TRBJ2-1; d_gene: TRBD2; CDR3nt: TGCGCCAGCAGCCCCCAGGGCCCCGGCACTAGCGGCTACAATGAGCAGTTCTTC; CDR3aa: CASSPQGPGTSGYNEQFF
abundance: -; v_gene: TRBV25-1; j_gene: TRBJ2-7; d_gene: -; CDR3nt: TGTGCCAGCACACCAGGGAATGGGAAGCAGTACTTC; CDR3aa: CASTPGNGKQYF
abundance: few; v_gene: TRBV7-2; j_gene: TRBJ2-1; d_gene: -; CDR3nt: TGTGCCAGCAGCTTATACGATAGTAAGGCCAATGAGCAGTTCTTC; CDR3aa: CASSLYDSKANEQFF
abundance: few; v_gene: TRBV2; j_gene: TRBJ2-1; d_gene: -; CDR3nt: TGTGCCAGCAGTGGACTAGTCTCCTACAATGAGCAGTTCTTC; CDR3aa: CASSGLVSYNEQFF
abundance: -; v_gene: TRBV2; j_gene: TRBJ2-7; d_gene: -; CDR3nt: TGTGCCAGCGTGAGGGGCGCCGAGCAGTACTTC; CDR3aa: CASVRGAEQYF
abundance: -; v_gene: TRBV10-2; j_gene: TRBJ2-7; d_gene: TRBD1; CDR3nt: TGCGCCAGCAGCACAGGGGGCGCCGACGAGCAGTACTTC; CDR3aa: CASSTGGADEQYF
abundance: few; v_gene: TRBV4-1; j_gene: TRBJ1-2; d_gene: -; CDR3nt: TGCGCCAGCAGCCAAGTCGGGACACCTTTAAACTATGGCTACACCTTC; CDR3aa: CASSQVGTPLNYGYTF
abundance: -; v_gene: TRBV7-2; j_gene: TRBJ1-5; d_gene: -; CDR3nt: TGTGCCAGCAGCTTAAGGGGGGCAGGCAATCAGCCCCAGCATTTT; CDR3aa: CASSLRGAGNQPQHF
abundance: many; v_gene: TRBV7-6; j_gene: TRBJ2-3; d_gene: -; CDR3nt: TGTGCCAGCAGCCCGTTAACAATGAGTGGTACGCAGTATTTT; CDR3aa: CASSPLTMSGTQYF
abundance: few; v_gene: TRBV12-3/TRBV12-4; j_gene: TRBJ2-1; d_gene: TRBD2; CDR3nt: TGTGCCAGCAGCAGTTCTAGCGGCAGAGGGAATTATGAGCAGTTCTTC; CDR3aa: CASSSSSGRGNYEQFF
abundance: many; v_gene: TRBV15; j_gene: TRBJ1-1; d_gene: -; CDR3nt: TGTGCCACCAGCAGGAGGGAGGGCCTGGGCACTGAAGCTTTCTTT; CDR3aa: CATSRREGLGTEAFF
abundance: -; v_gene: TRBV20-1; j_gene: TRBJ2-1; d_gene: -; CDR3nt: TGCAGTGCTAGAGTAGAGATTTCCGCCTACAATGAGCAGTTCTTC; CDR3aa: CSARVEISAYNEQFF
abundance: many; v_gene: TRBV28; j_gene: TRBJ1-1; d_gene: -; CDR3nt: TGTGCCAGCTACTCGACAGAGAGAAAGAACACTGAAGCTTTCTTT; CDR3aa: CASYSTERKNTEAFF
abundance: few; v_gene: TRBV6-5; j_gene: TRBJ2-1; d_gene: TRBD2; CDR3nt: TGTGCCAGCAGATCCGACGGCACTAGCGGGAGTATAGGGGCTGAGCAGTTCTTC; CDR3aa: CASRSDGTSGSIGAEQFF
abundance: -; v_gene: TRBV6-2/TRBV6-3; j_gene: TRBJ1-1; d_gene: -; CDR3nt: TGTGCCAGCACTACAGGGTATGCCACTGAAGCTTTCTTT; CDR3aa: CASTTGYATEAFF
abundance: few; v_gene: TRBV20-1; j_gene: TRBJ2-7; d_gene: TRBD1; CDR3nt: TGCAGTGCTAGACAGGGGGCCGACGAGCAGTACTTC; CDR3aa: CSARQGADEQYF
abundance: many; v_gene: TRBV27; j_gene: TRBJ2-5; d_gene: TRBD1; CDR3nt: TGTGCCAGCAGCGGACAGGGTGCTCGAGAGACCCAGTACTTC; CDR3aa: CASSGQGARETQYF
abundance: many; v_gene: TRBV5-5; j_gene: TRBJ2-7; d_gene: TRBD1; CDR3nt: TGTGCCAGCAGCTTGACTGACAGGGGACACGAGCAGTACTTC; CDR3aa: CASSLTDRGHEQYF
abundance: few; v_gene: TRBV5-6; j_gene: TRBJ2-1; d_gene: TRBD1; CDR3nt: TGTGCCAGCAGCTTGGCGCCCGGGGACAGCTTCATGGATGAGCAGTTCTTC; CDR3aa: CASSLAPGDSFMDEQFF
abundance: -; v_gene: TRBV7-9; j_gene: TRBJ1-1; d_gene: -; CDR3nt: TGTGCCAGCAGCTCGTCTAACACTGAAGCTTTCTTT; CDR3aa: CASSSSNTEAFF
abundance: -; v_gene: TRBV19; j_gene: TRBJ1-1; d_gene: -; CDR3nt: TGTGCCAGTAGGTCAGGGAGAACTGAAGCTTTCTTT; CDR3aa: CASRSGRTEAFF
abundance: many; v_gene: TRBV4-1; j_gene: TRBJ1-1; d_gene: -; CDR3nt: TGCGCCAGCAGCCAAGATCCGTCTGATCACACTGAAGCTTTCTTT; CDR3aa: CASSQDPSDHTEAFF
abundance: -; v_gene: TRBV11-3; j_gene: TRBJ1-1; d_gene: -; CDR3nt: TGTGCCAGCAGCCAACGCCTGGAGGGCGTCACTGAAGCTTTCTTT; CDR3aa: CASSQRLEGVTEAFF
abundance: few; v_gene: TRBV5-8; j_gene: TRBJ1-5; d_gene: -; CDR3nt: TGTGCCAGCACCCTACTCGCCGGGACAAATAATCAGCCCCAGCATTTT; CDR3aa: CASTLLAGTNNQPQHF
abundance: many; v_gene: TRBV12-3/TRBV12-4; j_gene: TRBJ2-1; d_gene: TRBD1; CDR3nt: TGTGCCAGCAGTTTGCAGGGGGCCTTCAATGAGCAGTTCTTC; CDR3aa: CASSLQGAFNEQFF
abundance: many; v_gene: TRBV7-9; j_gene: TRBJ1-6; d_gene: TRBD1; CDR3nt: TGTGCCAGCAGCTCACATGATTGGACAGGGAGCAATTCACCCCTCCACTTT; CDR3aa: CASSSHDWTGSNSPLHF
abundance: -; v_gene: TRBV27; j_gene: TRBJ2-7; d_gene: TRBD2; CDR3nt: TGTGCCAGCAGTTTAGGTGGACTAGCGAACGAGCAGTACTTC; CDR3aa: CASSLGGLANEQYF
abundance: -; v_gene: TRBV28; j_gene: TRBJ1-1; d_gene: -; CDR3nt: TGTGCCAGCAGGTGGACAGACCAGGGCACTGAAGCTTTCTTT; CDR3aa: CASRWTDQGTEAFF
abundance: -; v_gene: TRBV19; j_gene: TRBJ2-7; d_gene: -; CDR3nt: TGTGCCAGTAGTATAGTAGGAGGAAACGAGCAGTACTTC; CDR3aa: CASSIVGGNEQYF
abundance: few; v_gene: TRBV5-1; j_gene: TRBJ2-1; d_gene: -; CDR3nt: TGCGCCAGCAGCTTGGCCCGGGAACTCTACTACAATGAGCAGTTCTTC; CDR3aa: CASSLARELYYNEQFF
abundance: -; v_gene: TRBV30; j_gene: TRBJ2-3; d_gene: -; CDR3nt: TGTGCCTGGGGAACCCCCGCAGATACGCAGTATTTT; CDR3aa: CAWGTPADTQYF
abundance: few; v_gene: TRBV19; j_gene: TRBJ2-7; d_gene: -; CDR3nt: TGTGCCAGTAGTGTTTTAGGGGACTACGAGCAGTACTTC; CDR3aa: CASSVLGDYEQYF
abundance: many; v_gene: TRBV7-9; j_gene: TRBJ2-7; d_gene: -; CDR3nt: TGTGCCAGCAGTCCCAAGGAGCGCAAAACCGCCTCCTACGAGCAGTACTTC; CDR3aa: CASSPKERKTASYEQYF
abundance: many; v_gene: TRBV6-6; j_gene: TRBJ2-1; d_gene: TRBD1; CDR3nt: TGTGCCAGCAGCTCCCGGACAGGGGCGGGCGATGAGCAGTTCTTC; CDR3aa: CASSSRTGAGDEQFF
abundance: -; v_gene: TRBV9; j_gene: TRBJ1-2; d_gene: -; CDR3nt: TGTGCCAGCAGCGTAGGAACACCTTCAAAAGGTTACACCTTC; CDR3aa: CASSVGTPSKGYTF
abundance: -; v_gene: TRBV7-6; j_gene: TRBJ2-7; d_gene: -; CDR3nt: TGTGCCAGCAGCTTAAGTGGGGCAGTCTCCTACGAGCAGTACTTC; CDR3aa: CASSLSGAVSYEQYF
abundance: -; v_gene: TRBV6-8; j_gene: TRBJ2-7; d_gene: TRBD1; CDR3nt: TGTGCCAGTACCTCGGGACAGGGGGCTTCTGGGCAGTACTTC; CDR3aa: CASTSGQGASGQYF
abundance: many; v_gene: TRBV7-9; j_gene: TRBJ1-4; d_gene: TRBD1; CDR3nt: TGTGCCAGCAGCGGACCCAGGGGGGATGAAAAACTGTTTTTT; CDR3aa: CASSGPRGDEKLFF
abundance: -; v_gene: TRBV6-2/TRBV6-3; j_gene: TRBJ2-3; d_gene: -; CDR3nt: TGTGCCAGCAGGCTCACAGATACGCAGTATTTT; CDR3aa: CASRLTDTQYF
abundance: few; v_gene: TRBV19; j_gene: TRBJ1-1; d_gene: -; CDR3nt: TGTGCCACCACCTGGACAGATGAGAACACTGAAGCTTTCTTT; CDR3aa: CATTWTDENTEAFF
abundance: -; v_gene: TRBV4-3; j_gene: TRBJ2-3; d_gene: TRBD2; CDR3nt: TGCGCCAGCAGCCCCCCCGTAGCGGGGGGGGACACAGATACGCAGTATTTT; CDR3aa: CASSPPVAGGDTDTQYF
abundance: -; v_gene: TRBV25-1; j_gene: TRBJ1-2; d_gene: -; CDR3nt: TGTGCCAGCAGTGAATCCCTCTACGTATATGGCTACACCTTC; CDR3aa: CASSESLYVYGYTF